This TCR beta chain appears in the sequencing data of a study of spatial heterogeneity in lung cancer. V was clipped by 0 bases and J by 6 bases; unmatched bases: 6. CDR1 KGHSH and CDR2 LQKENI come from the germline V gene. CDR3 length: 16 residues. TCRdb fed the 5' RACE reads into MiXCR, producing one record per CDR3 protein. This sample has about 50,000 distinct CDR3 sequences; roughly 7.2% occur once, and the top ten carry 13%. Described time point: sample taken at primary tumor resection. Tumor, nontumor lung or frozen PBMC supplied whole RNA that was sequenced unsorted. The sequence derives from a female donor with early-stage non-small cell lung cancer. Sequenced here: PBMCs, sampled at surgery. J is TRBJ2-2 and V is TRBV18, with 8 bases identical to TRBD2. The CDR3 sequence is CASSPPGTRSAGELFF. CDR3 in DNA: TGTGCCAGCTCACCACCGGGGACTAGATCTGCCGGGGAGCTGTTTTTT. Combining the CDR3 with reference TRBV18 and TRBJ2-2 gives the whole variable domain NAGVMQNPRHLVRRRGQEARLRCSPMKGHSHVYWYRQLPEEGLKFMVYLQKENIIDESGMPKERFSAEFPKEGPSILRIQQVVRGDSAAYFCASSPPGTRSAGELFFGEGSRLTVL.